The rows below give T cell receptor beta chains drawn from one sample of a study of blood T cell repertoires in COVID-19. Produced via immunoSEQ multiplex PCR; TCRdb's table is partial and in-frame only. This sample carries around 180,000 clones, under 80% of them seen once, and the ten largest clones take around 3%. Sample: peripheral blood. Every receptor here comes from a woman aged 80 or over with acute or convalescent COVID-19. The CDR3 runs from the conserved cysteine through the conserved F or W. The D gene is left open where the match is weak. Size values are once, few and many counts, or a class for expanded clones, and some rows have none.

TRBV6-2/TRBV6-3	TRBD1	NA	TRBJ2-7	CASSYQDRAREQYF	TGTGCCAGCAGTTACCAAGACAGGGCTCGGGAGCAGTACTTC
TRBV19	TRBD1	NA	TRBJ2-1	CASKQGAYNEQFF	TGTGCCAGTAAACAGGGGGCCTACAATGAGCAGTTCTTC
TRBV30	TRBD1	NA	TRBJ2-7	CAWNALGQGDYEQYF	TGTGCCTGGAACGCACTAGGACAGGGTGACTACGAGCAGTACTTC
TRBV28	NA	once	TRBJ1-4	CASSLSGAQEKLFF	TGTGCCAGCAGTTTAAGTGGGGCACAGGAAAAACTGTTTTTT
TRBV28	TRBD1	NA	TRBJ1-5	CASRPTGQVEQPQHF	TGTGCCAGCAGACCGACCGGACAGGTCGAACAGCCCCAGCATTTT
TRBV28	TRBD1	NA	TRBJ1-2	CASSPGQGLGYTF	TGTGCCAGCAGCCCGGGACAGGGCCTGGGCTACACCTTC
TRBV3-1/TRBV3-2	TRBD2	NA	TRBJ2-7	CASSRRGGAYEQYF	TGTGCCAGCAGCCGCCGGGGGGGAGCGTACGAGCAGTACTTC
TRBV7-6	NA	NA	TRBJ2-6	CASSLGWRSSGANVLTF	TGTGCCAGCAGCTTAGGATGGCGGAGCTCTGGGGCCAACGTCCTGACTTTC
TRBV28	NA	NA	TRBJ2-1	CASSLFQGGYNEQFF	TGTGCCAGCAGTTTATTTCAGGGGGGCTACAATGAGCAGTTCTTC
TRBV11-2	TRBD2	NA	TRBJ2-6	CASSLGLAGAGANVLTF	TGTGCCAGCAGCCTCGGACTAGCGGGAGCTGGGGCCAACGTCCTGACTTTC
TRBV7-2	NA	NA	TRBJ1-6	CASRGWDTDNSPLHF	TGTGCCAGCCGGGGTTGGGACACCGATAATTCACCCCTCCACTTT